This T cell receptor (beta chain) comes out of a study of cytomegalovirus exposure and HLA in healthy donors (TCRdb year 2017). Concerning the study at large: According to an earlier analysis of a few hundred of the donors, about 170 million T cells yielded 90 million to 140 million unique TCR beta sequences and approximately 300 Gb of sequence data. Approximately 310 gigabases of sequencing data and around 88 million unique TCR sequences made up an early release that covered around 640 HLA-typed donors. The study was designed to test whether signatures of past pathogen exposure could be identified by cataloging public T cell receptors. The study used immunosequencing to profile the T cell repertoires of 600 to 850 subjects and linked those repertoires to cytomegalovirus serostatus. Genome-wide SNP genotypes for about three fifths of the roughly 670 donors were used in a later genetic analysis, which treated that subset as a discovery cohort. The number of donors typed differed by locus, with about 629-630 for A, B, C, DRB1 and DQB1, around 520 for DQA1, about 610 for DPA1, and approximately 470 for DPB1. Rather than using new phenotypic data, the later analysis identified candidate immune exposures from TCR beta sequences and from how often those sequences occurred across donors. A later analysis re-analyzed previously published TCR beta repertoires from roughly 690 donors and added high-resolution HLA genotyping to study TCR occurrence patterns. To decide whether each TCR beta V gene segment behaved as functional or pseudogenic, an earlier analysis of some 600 of the donors relied on high-throughput TCR beta sequencing. Across 398 genotyped donors of the cohort, an average of approximately 240,000 unique TCR beta nucleotide sequences per donor were sequenced, and 15% to 20% of those sequences were non-productive. Every repertoire in the discovery cohort had been generated on one and the same sequencing platform. In addition to the first cohort of 500 to 850 subjects, a separate validation cohort of approximately 130 different subjects was used. High-throughput TCR immunosequencing, statistical association of individual TCRs with disease status, and machine learning were combined to predict cytomegalovirus infection status. Donor age, sex, ethnicity and CMV serostatus were compiled together with the repertoire data. About five DR-DQ haplotypes were treated as single units for association and clustering because of strong linkage in the cohort. Class I and class II HLA loci were covered by the typing at four-digit resolution. Among the roughly 400 genotyped donors, approximately 81% belonged to the genetic ancestry cluster associated with self-reported Caucasian donors.

The full study reports these points: In this cohort, only TCR beta chains were sequenced, and detectable features were limited by the absence of alpha or paired-chain data. A further reported finding was that TCR beta sequences accurately predicted the HLA-A and HLA-B alleles for most subjects in the first cohort. Several of the top co-occurrence clusters appeared to be linked to parvovirus B19, influenza, CMV and Epstein-Barr virus, according to a later analysis. Immune exposure information for the cohort was limited to CMV serostatus. A few of the identified cytomegalovirus-associated TCR beta chains were confirmed in vitro to be specific for cytomegalovirus antigens. The 87-base-pair reads could not distinguish some IMGT-functional V segments, including TRBV6-2 and TRBV6-3, so those segments were excluded. At a false discovery rate of 0.05, a later analysis linked under 20,000 TCR beta sequences to specific HLA alleles. Linkage disequilibrium might explain the correlated functional status among segregating V segments, but an unknown experimental factor could not be ruled out. According to a later genetic analysis, donors in an Asian-associated ancestry cluster had fewer N-insertions in productive TCRs than the approximately 630-donor mean. The classifier was reported to diagnose cytomegalovirus status with high specificity and sensitivity in both the original and validation cohorts. A cluster of highly shared sequence variants was judged likely to represent a technical artifact of the sequencing pipeline. Because counts were too low, 15 or so rarely observed V segments, including chromosome 9 orphons, were excluded from the earlier analysis of a few hundred of the donors. The authors suggested that the approach could potentially be extended to other disease states and immunological phenotypes. A later genetic analysis associated a missense DCLRE1C variant with V-gene and J-gene trimming of TCR beta chains, and an independent cohort replicated the association. Because HLA typing was missing for some donors at each locus, association tests included only the typed subset. The study gave a list of 150 to 200 TCR beta chains associated with cytomegalovirus. In a later analysis, HLA-associated TCR beta chains showed more clonal expansion and lower generation probabilities than non-associated chains that were equally common. Most TCR sequences were observed very rarely across donors, whereas some public TCRs were present in many individuals. When HLA alleles, especially DR and DQ, strongly co-occurred, TCR associations were difficult to assign to individual alleles. In a later analysis, most CMV-associated TCR beta chains were found to appear HLA-restricted, with HLA associations seemingly driven largely by CMV exposure. According to a later analysis, TCR association rates differed among HLA loci, with DRB1 alleles showing the most associated TCRs and HLA-C alleles showing the fewest. The presence/absence analyses assumed that sequencing depth was roughly uniform across donors, and that assumption may not be true. In an earlier analysis of some 550 of the donors, most TCR beta V segments were observed in productive rearrangements about 90% or about 30% of the time, broadly matching IMGT annotations.

The cohort comprised several hundred healthy bone marrow donors. Cohort members were all nominally healthy when sampled, although unrecorded immune exposures were likely present. The donor was CMV seropositive and belonged to the group of about 290 seropositive cohort members. Each donor provided a peripheral blood sample, and peripheral blood mononuclear cells were used for TCR beta sequencing. Genomic DNA extraction from the blood cell samples was performed with the Qiagen DNeasy Blood Extraction Kit. The germline V gene sets CDR1 to SNHLY and CDR2 to FYNNEI. Trimmed from V: 7 bases; trimmed from J: 5 bases; junction bases lacking a gene match: 13. There are 16 amino acids in the CDR3, from cysteine to phenylalanine inclusive. Of the read, only the CDR3 DNA is kept; its 48 bases are in frame from base 1. The protocol used for the library was the immunoSEQ multiplex PCR assay. A mixture of 60 forward primers for TCR Vbeta segments and 13 reverse primers for TCR Jbeta segments was used in the multiplex PCR. A multiplex PCR assay on genomic DNA amplified the CDR3 region of rearranged TCR beta genes. Amplified TCR beta libraries were sequenced as 87-base-pair reads on the Illumina HiSeq System. From the authors' description of their analysis: Across the 700 or so repertoires, a later analysis counted 80 million or so unique TCR beta chains, roughly 11 million of which were shared by at least two donors. To remove PCR and sequencing errors, raw reads were error-corrected and collapsed into unique sequences using a nearest-neighbor algorithm that merged closely related sequences. To assign V, D and J gene segments, CDR3 sequences were aligned to IMGT reference sequences. For a sequence to be retained, a match of at least six nucleotides to both a V gene segment and a J gene segment was required. A rearrangement counted as productive if the CDR3 had no stop codons and remained in frame with V and J, and every other rearrangement counted as non-productive. CDR3 was defined by IMGT convention, running from the second conserved V-encoded cysteine to the conserved J-encoded phenylalanine. Sequences without an unambiguous match to a single V gene segment were excluded from the earlier analysis of a few hundred of the donors. An earlier analysis of a few hundred of the donors classified V segments as functional when productive rearrangements were above 56.7% and as segregating when the standard deviation between donors was above 5%. To diagnose cytomegalovirus status from the catalog of TCR beta chain sequences, a statistical classification framework was built. In a later analysis, V and J genes were assigned by comparing TCR nucleotide sequences against IMGT/GENE-DB human TR gene sequences. A later analysis assigned CDR3 sequences and most-parsimonious VDJ recombination scenarios with the TCRdist pipeline. In a later analysis, each TCR beta chain was defined by its CDR3 amino acid sequence together with its V-gene family, and reads without a unique V-gene family were excluded. To address suspected cross-contamination and a sequencing artifact, a later analysis removed approximately 600 highly shared, low-generation-probability nucleotide sequences. In a later analysis, a clonal expansion index for each public chain was calculated from normalized within-repertoire ranks of inferred template counts. A later analysis computed generation probabilities with a VDJ recombination model fitted to out-of-frame rearrangements, and checked the results against IGoR. Hypergeometric tests were used in a later analysis to score TCR-TCR, TCR-HLA and TCR-CMV co-occurrence, with a repertoire-size bias correction applied to the TCR pairs. A later analysis estimated false discovery rates by permuting HLA or CMV assignments 20 times. In a later analysis, co-occurring TCRs were grouped with DBSCAN, and TCRdist sequence similarity was added when clustering was performed within HLA-allele-positive subsets. Repertoires with fewer than 30,000 or more than 120,000 public chains were left out of co-occurrence clustering, as were a handful of repertoires with anomalous nucleotide sharing. In TCRdb, the immuneACCESS table is reduced to in-frame sequences with V and J assigned. These tables do not hold every clone; where another copy was compared, an unresolved V gene accounts for under half, and the others remain unexplained. V, J and clone size derive from that table, while D and trimming were established from the DNA sequence. The sample profile shows 150,000 or so clones; roughly 84% of them were found once. The top ten clonotypes cover less than 2.5% of the sample.

Of note for this clone: Its antigen remains undetermined. The sample holds no much larger clone one base away, and base qualities are not on file.

The TCR sequence derives from a man between 18 and 29 years old in good health and CMV-seropositive. Sequenced: PBMCs. The chain is assembled from TRBV2 and TRBJ2-5; 10 bases in the middle match TRBD2. The bases read TGTGCCAGCATAAGACTAGCGGGCGGCCTAACGGAGACCCAGTACTTC. It translates to CASIRLAGGLTETQYF. The reference TRBV2 and TRBJ2-5 proteins fill in what lies around the CDR3, so the full variable domain reads EPEVTQTPSHQVTQMGQEVILRCVPISNHLYFYWYRQILGQKVEFLVSFYNNEISEKSEIFDDQFSVERPDGSNFTLKIRSTKLEDSAMYFCASIRLAGGLTETQYFGPGTRLLVL.